This T cell receptor beta chain comes out of a study of shared clonotypes between healthy human individuals (dated by TCRdb to the early 2020s). Turning to the overall study: Three men and a couple of women, aged 18 to 49 years, made up the cohort. Per donor, three plates each were used for CD4 naive and CD4 memory, two for CD8 naive, and one for CD8 memory. Blood TCR repertoires of five healthy adults were deeply sequenced to estimate repertoire size and the extent of clonotype sharing between individuals. To increase sequencing depth and limit assay-specific biases, TCR repertoire library preparation and sequencing were carried out by different laboratories using diverse techniques. Each donor's leukapheresis produced roughly between about 0.8 and 8.9 billion PBMCs.

Healthy HIV-negative adults with no recently reported acute infections or vaccinations were included as donors. All donors were Caucasian adults living in Nashville, Tennessee, USA. CD4+ T cells were enriched by magnetic negative selection, after which naive cells were positively selected on CD45RA and the negative fraction was taken as the memory subset. After blood collection by leukapheresis, PBMCs were isolated using Ficoll-Histopaque density gradient centrifugation and then cryopreserved in the vapor phase of liquid nitrogen. Analytical flow cytometry was used to check the purity and quantity of each magnetically sorted T cell population. Each sorted fraction had its genomic DNA isolated and then quantified by UV absorbance on a Nanodrop 2000c. Points on this clone: Which antigen it targets is not known. Per-nucleotide qualities are absent, and no much larger clonotype sits a single base away.

TCR CDR3 regions were amplified from genomic DNA by multiplex PCR using the deep immunoSEQ assay. Extracted genomic DNA from each cell subset was spread evenly across all wells of several immunoSEQ 96-well plates, with each plate serving as a replicate. For sorted subsets, each replicate PCR was loaded with around 220 ng genomic DNA, equivalent to some 27,000 T cell genomes. Purified libraries were quantified with a Qubit 3.0 fluorometer, sized on a Bioanalyzer 2100, and re-quantified with the KAPA Library Quantification kit. Every immunoSEQ 96-well plate was sequenced on a separate single-read 150-cycle Illumina NextSeq 550 flow cell. The authors' pipeline ran thus. Because the immunoSEQ output included only junctional sequences and no quality scores, the filtering could not be the same as the filtering used for full-length reads. To assign V/J genes and CDR3, sequences were annotated against IMGT germline references using PyIR, a Python wrapper for IgBLAST v1.9. Reads were removed for weak V/J assignments (E-value above 1e-6), missing CDR3, stop codons, out-of-frame junctions, or ambiguous translated residues. V3J clonotypes were defined as sequences sharing an identical inferred V gene, J gene, and CDR3 amino acid sequence. The percentage overlap between two repertoires was calculated by dividing the number of shared unique clonotypes by the size of the smaller repertoire. Three approaches were used to assess repertoire richness: RTK rarefaction, the Chao1 estimator, and Recon v2.1 estimates of unobserved clonotypes. Generation probabilities were computed with OLGA for all TCRbeta clonotypes obtained by the gDNA method from a handful of donors. TCRdb's version of the immuneACCESS table is confined to in-frame rearrangements and falls short of the full clone set. An unresolved V gene accounts for under half of the shortfall where checked; the remainder is of unknown origin. That table is the source of V, J and clone size, and D and trimming were worked out from the DNA. Within this sample are roughly 2 million clones, with approximately 94% of them counted one time only. The ten largest clones represent roughly 0.13% of the sample.

What the research found in general, with its limitations: About 5% of naive CD4, around 3.5% of naive CD8, about 2.5% of memory CD4, and 0.4% of memory CD8 clonotypes were shared across several donors. Because the study included a small number of donors, the genetic and exposure-history diversity represented was limited. Sampling was restricted to blood, and TCR repertoires in tissue are likely to differ from TCR repertoires in blood. Pairwise subsampling indicated that sequencing depth was expected to affect the degree of clonotype sharing among donors. Compared with non-shared clonotypes, the clonotypes found in all four sorted-subset donors had higher generation probabilities. Larger estimated clonotype richness was generally found for naive subsets than for memory subsets. Even with the large sequencing depth, rarefaction of the sorted-subset datasets indicated that sequencing was incomplete.

V is clipped by 7 bases and J by 4 bases, and the sequence between their germline boundaries is 14 bases long. CDR1 is given as LNHDA and CDR2 as SQIVND, both from the germline V gene (reference sequence). There are 14 amino acids in the CDR3, from cysteine to phenylalanine inclusive. Just the 42-base CDR3 DNA is kept, in frame starting at base 1. Sequences were obtained from naive CD4+ T cells sorted from blood. According to the study, the label for this sample's cell subset or site signals: CD45RA+ positively selected. The sequence came from a man younger than 30 in good health. The rearranged segments are TRBV19 and TRBJ1-3, with no D gene named confidently. DNA sequence: TGTGCCAGTATGGCGCCGAGCGCGGGAAACACCATATATTTT. This translates into CASMAPSAGNTIYF.